This record looks at one TCR beta chain sequence and its context. Germline V gene data show CDR1 as SEHNR and CDR2 as FQNEAQ (reference sequence). The CDR3 extends over 18 amino acids. The ends lost 8 bases at V and 1 base at J; junction bases unmatched: 9. This specimen comes from a study of cytomegalovirus exposure and HLA in healthy donors. The PCR ran on 60 Vbeta and 13 Jbeta primers. This table comes from immunoSEQ multiplex PCR, and its TCRdb copy is limited to in-frame clones, with some not included. The ten top clones account for about 16%, within a sample of more than 60,000 clones. The receptor comes from a boy younger than 18 in good health and CMV-seronegative. The sample consisted of PBMCs. The chain employs TRBV7-9 and TRBJ2-2; TRBD2 matches at 14 bases. CDR3 loop: CASLKKGLAGENTGELFF. The CDR3 region has the DNA TGTGCCAGCCTGAAAAAGGGACTAGCGGGGGAGAACACCGGGGAGCTGTTTTTT.